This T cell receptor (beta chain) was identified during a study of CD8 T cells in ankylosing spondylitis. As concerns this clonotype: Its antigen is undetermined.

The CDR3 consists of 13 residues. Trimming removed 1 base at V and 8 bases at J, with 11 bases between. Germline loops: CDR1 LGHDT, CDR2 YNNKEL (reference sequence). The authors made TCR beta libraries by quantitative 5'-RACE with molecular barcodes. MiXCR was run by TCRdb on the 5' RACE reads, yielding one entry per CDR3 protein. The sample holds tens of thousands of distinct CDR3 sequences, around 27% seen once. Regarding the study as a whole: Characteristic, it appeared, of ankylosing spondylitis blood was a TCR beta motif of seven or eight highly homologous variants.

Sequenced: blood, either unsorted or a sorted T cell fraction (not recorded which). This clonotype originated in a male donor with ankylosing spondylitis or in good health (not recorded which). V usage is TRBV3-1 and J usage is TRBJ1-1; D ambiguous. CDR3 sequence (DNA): TGTGCCAGCAGCCAAGTAGGGCCAGAAGAAGCTTTCTTT. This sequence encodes CASSQVGPEEAFF.